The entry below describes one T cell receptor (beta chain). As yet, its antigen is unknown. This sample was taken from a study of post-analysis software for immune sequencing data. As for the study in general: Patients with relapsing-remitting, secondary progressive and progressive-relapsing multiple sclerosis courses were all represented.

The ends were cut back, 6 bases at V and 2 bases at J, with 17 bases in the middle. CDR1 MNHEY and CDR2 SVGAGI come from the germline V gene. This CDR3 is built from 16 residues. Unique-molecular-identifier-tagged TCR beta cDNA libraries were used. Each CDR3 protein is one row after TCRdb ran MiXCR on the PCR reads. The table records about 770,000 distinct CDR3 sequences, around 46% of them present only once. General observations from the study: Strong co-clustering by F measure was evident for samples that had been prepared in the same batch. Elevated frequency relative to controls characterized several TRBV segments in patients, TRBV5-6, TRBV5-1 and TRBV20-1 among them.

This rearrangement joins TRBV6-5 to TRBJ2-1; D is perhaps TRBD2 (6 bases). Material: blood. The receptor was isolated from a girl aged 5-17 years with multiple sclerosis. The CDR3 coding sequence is TGTGCCAGCAGGTCTACCTCGGGAGCGGCCTACAATGAGCAGTTCTTC. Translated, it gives CASRSTSGAAYNEQFF.